This record concerns one T cell receptor beta chain sequence. The target antigen is unknown. Other DNA sequences from this sample encode an identical CDR3 as well. CDR1 and CDR2 (germline): SGHVS, FQNEAQ. The CDR3 extends over 14 amino acids. V shed 3 bases, J shed 5 bases, and the junction held 5 bases outside the gene matches. These data belong to a study of cytomegalovirus exposure and HLA in healthy donors. Whole-study results and caveats: Reported findings show TCR beta sequences accurately forecast HLA-A and HLA-B alleles in most subjects.

Whereas donors were nominally healthy upon sampling, unrecorded immune exposures were probable. The PCR used 60 Vbeta and 13 Jbeta primers. The method was immunoSEQ multiplex PCR; TCRdb's version includes in-frame clones alone and lacks a portion of them. The data hold 52,000 or so clones, with 75% to 80% observed a single time. The chain recombines TRBV7-8 with TRBJ1-1; 8 bases fit TRBD1. The sequence came from a female donor in good health and CMV-seronegative. The material sequenced was PBMCs. The CDR3 loop is CASSFLDRATEAFF. CDR3 bases: TGTGCCAGCAGCTTCTTGGACAGGGCGACTGAAGCTTTCTTT.